These 25 T cell receptor beta chains came from one sample sequenced in a study of T-cell memory formation after mild COVID-19. Using its own MiXCR run on the 5' RACE reads, TCRdb lists one record per CDR3 protein. Of about 560,000 distinct CDR3 sequences detected, 15% to 20% appear once; the ten largest clones hold roughly 7.7%. Sequences were obtained from PBMCs or a T cell subset sorted from them (not recorded which). These receptors were obtained from an adult woman who had mild COVID-19 (a few samples of this study predate the infection). Cell type and time point are not known.

The chain couples TRBV3-1 to TRBJ2-7; D gene unclear. This CDR3 is 13 amino acids long. Germline V gene sequence: CDR1 LGHDT, CDR2 YNNKEL (reference sequence). V shed 1 base and J shed 5 bases, with 9 bases lying between them. The CDR3: CASSQGQYHEQYF. In DNA form, the CDR3 reads TGTGCCAGCAGCCAAGGTCAATACCACGAGCAGTACTTC.

This rearrangement joins TRBV7-2 to TRBJ1-2, with D perhaps TRBD1 (6 bases). The germline CDR1 and CDR2 sequences are SGHTA and FQGNSA. V was clipped by 8 bases and J by 2 bases, with 9 bases between them. The CDR3 sequence is 12 residues long. In DNA, the CDR3 is TGTGCCAGCGGTACAGGGAACTATGGCTACACCTTC. It translates to CASGTGNYGYTF.

The chain carries TRBV7-9 and TRBJ2-7; the D gene is possibly TRBD2 (6 bases). V was trimmed by 5 bases and J by 3 bases, leaving 14 bases between them. Germline V gives CDR1 SEHNR, CDR2 FQNEAQ (reference sequence). There are 14 residues in the CDR3. The CDR3 loop is CASSRTGTLYEQYF. The CDR3 bases are TGTGCCAGCAGCCGAACTGGGACTCTCTACGAGCAGTACTTC.

This clonotype has just a few counts. The rearrangement links TRBV7-2 to TRBJ2-7, with D tentatively TRBD1 (5 bases). This CDR3 has 14 residues. Trimming pared 5 bases from V and 0 bases from J, leaving 11 bases between. Germline V gene data show CDR1 as SGHTA and CDR2 as FQGNSA. The CDR3 bases are TGTGCCAGCAGCCAGGGCCTAAGCTCCTACGAGCAGTACTTC. Its translation is CASSQGLSSYEQYF.

This clonotype was seen only a few times. The rearrangement joins TRBV6-5 to TRBJ2-1; no reliable D call. Trimming removed 0 bases at V and 3 bases at J, with 9 bases between. The CDR3 is 15 residues long. From germline, CDR1 is MNHEY and CDR2 SVGAGI. CDR3 nucleotides: TGTGCCAGCAGTTACTCAGAGAATCTCTACAATGAGCAGTTCTTC. Translated, it gives CASSYSENLYNEQFF.

The chain employs TRBV7-9 and TRBJ2-3, with TRBD2 identical over 13 bases. The J segment lost 2 bases and the V segment lost 4 bases, leaving 3 bases of the junction unmatched. Germline CDR1 and CDR2: SEHNR and FQNEAQ (reference sequence). CDR3 length equals 16 residues. The CDR3 region has the DNA TGTGCCAGCAGCTGGGGACTAGCGGGGAACACAGATACGCAGTATTTT. Its protein is CASSWGLAGNTDTQYF.

The V call is TRBV12-3 or TRBV12-4, the J call TRBJ2-1; TRBD2 agrees at 8 bases. With 6 bases clipped from V and 6 bases from J, the junction kept 7 bases outside the gene matches. CDR3 length: 14 residues. The CDR3 here is CASSGRGRGNEQFF. In DNA, the CDR3 is TGTGCCAGCAGCGGGAGGGGCCGGGGCAATGAGCAGTTCTTC.

The rearrangement joins TRBV4-1 to TRBJ1-4; no firm D call. V gave up 1 base and J gave up 2 bases, with 8 bases separating them. The CDR3 extends over 15 amino acids. Per germline, CDR1 MGHRA and CDR2 YSYEKL. CDR3 region: CASSQGVSTNEKLFF. The CDR3 DNA follows: TGCGCCAGCAGCCAAGGAGTATCTACTAATGAAAAACTGTTTTTT.

The chain joins TRBV7-9 to TRBJ2-3; D could derive from TRBD1 or TRBD2 (5 bases each). Trimming shortened V by 0 bases and J by 3 bases, and 10 bases separated the two germline ends. From germline, CDR1 is SEHNR and CDR2 FQNEAQ (reference sequence). This CDR3 has 15 amino acids. The CDR3 reads CASSLALGATDTQYF. In nucleotides, the CDR3 is TGTGCCAGCAGCTTAGCGCTCGGGGCGACAGATACGCAGTATTTT. Full variable domain (outside the CDR3, taken from reference TRBV7-9 and TRBJ2-3): DTGVSQNPRHKITKRGQNVTFRCDPISEHNRLYWYRQTLGQGPEFLTYFQNEAQLEKSRLLSDRFSAERPKGSFSTLEIQRTEQGDSAMYLCASSLALGATDTQYFGPGTRLTVL.

The J gene is TRBJ2-6, the V gene TRBV27, with 9 bases fitting TRBD1. This CDR3 comprises 18 residues. The germline gives CDR1 MNHEY, CDR2 SMNVEV (reference sequence). The junction had 7 bases not matched to a gene; V was cut back by 3 bases and J by 1 base. The CDR3: CASSFTGQGRSGANVLTF. CDR3 bases: TGTGCCAGCAGTTTTACGGGACAGGGAAGGTCTGGGGCCAACGTCCTGACTTTC. The whole variable domain, remainder taken from reference TRBV27 and TRBJ2-6, is EAQVTQNPRYLITVTGKKLTVTCSQNMNHEYMSWYRQDPGLGLRQIYYSMNVEVTDKGDVPEGYKVSRKEKRNFPLILESPSPNQTSLYFCASSFTGQGRSGANVLTFGAGSRLTVL.

In its sample, this clonotype was seen a few times. This sequence joins TRBV2 and TRBJ2-2; 11 bases agree with TRBD2. The length of the CDR3 is 15 residues. Losses at the gene ends were 4 bases for V and 4 bases for J; bases not matched to a gene: 2. CDR1 and CDR2 from the germline V gene are SNHLY and FYNNEI. The CDR3, as DNA: TGTGCCAGCAGTGTTCTAGCGGGGGGCACCGGGGAGCTGTTTTTT. Translation gives CASSVLAGGTGELFF.

The J gene is TRBJ2-7, the V gene TRBV20-1; TRBD1 matches at 10 bases. The V and J ends lost 4 bases and 4 bases, in that order; junction bases with no gene match: 7. This CDR3 contains 14 residues. The germline gives CDR1 DFQATT, CDR2 SNEGSKA (reference sequence). CDR3 region: CSAILRQGAYEQYF. The CDR3 DNA reads TGCAGTGCTATCTTGAGACAGGGGGCTTACGAGCAGTACTTC.

This clonotype was observed a few times. J is TRBJ2-1 and V is TRBV27, with 7 positions matching TRBD1. Germline values: CDR1 MNHEY, CDR2 SMNVEV (reference sequence). This CDR3 contains 16 residues. Trimming took 5 bases from V and 0 from J; bases not matched to a gene: 7. CDR3 protein: CASSQRTGSSYNEQFF. The DNA for the CDR3 is TGTGCCAGCAGTCAACGGACAGGAAGCTCCTACAATGAGCAGTTCTTC.

In this sample, this clonotype turned up many times. This chain connects TRBV7-2 to TRBJ2-1; 8 bases line up with TRBD2. This CDR3 region has 15 residues. J gave up 7 bases and V 5 bases, and 10 bases lay outside the gene matches. Per germline, CDR1 SGHTA and CDR2 FQGNSA. CDR3 in DNA: TGTGCCAGCAGCCCAAGCGGGAGTCTCCGGAATGAGCAGTTCTTC. Its protein is CASSPSGSLRNEQFF.

The chain combines TRBV27 with TRBJ1-2; D call uncertain. Germline loops: CDR1 MNHEY, CDR2 SMNVEV (reference sequence). The CDR3 sequence is 15 residues long. V was shortened by 4 bases and J by 8 bases, with 20 bases between the two germline ends. The CDR3 loop reads CASSSPGSQTGGYTF. DNA for the CDR3: TGTGCCAGCAGTTCGCCGGGGTCTCAGACGGGGGGCTACACCTTC.

This clonotype was observed a few times. CDR3 coding DNA: TGTGCCAGCAGCCAAGAATCGAAGAACACTGAAGCTTTCTTT. Encoded protein: CASSQESKNTEAFF. The chain has TRBV14 and TRBJ1-1; D not resolved. Trimming pared 0 bases from V and 1 base from J, leaving 6 bases between. Germline lookup yields CDR1 SGHDN and CDR2 FVKESK. There are 14 residues in the CDR3.

The chain links TRBV5-5 to TRBJ2-1, with D perhaps matching TRBD1 (6 bases). Germline CDR1 and CDR2: SGHKS and YYEKEE (reference sequence). CDR3 length: 16 amino acids. Trimming took 4 bases from V and 4 from J, leaving 18 bases between them. The CDR3 here is CASSPGFGQTYNEQFF. The CDR3 DNA is TGTGCCAGCAGCCCGGGGTTCGGACAGACTTACAATGAGCAGTTCTTC.

The rearrangement joins TRBV5-1 to TRBJ2-1, with 8 bases that match TRBD1. CDR1 and CDR2 from the germline V gene are SGHRS and YFSETQ. Unmatched junction bases numbered 6, after V lost 2 bases and J lost 8 bases. The CDR3 totals 14 residues. The CDR3 bases are TGCGCCAGCAGCTTCCAGGGGGCTCGCGATGAGCAGTTCTTC. Its protein product is CASSFQGARDEQFF.

V and J are TRBV5-6 and TRBJ2-5; TRBD2 aligns across 8 bases. V shed 4 bases and J 2 bases; nucleotides not matched to a gene: 16. This CDR3 comprises 18 residues. CDR1 and CDR2 (germline): SGHDT, YYEEEE. CDR3 loop: CASSDLTGTRKQQETQYF. As DNA, the CDR3 is TGTGCCAGCAGCGATCTTACCGGGACTAGGAAACAACAAGAGACCCAGTACTTC.

In its sample, this clonotype was seen a few times. The chain carries TRBV4-2 and TRBJ2-5; 7 nucleotides agree with TRBD1. This CDR3 spans 15 amino acids. V gave up 1 base and J gave up 4 bases; unmatched junction bases: 6. Germline assignment: CDR1 LGHNA and CDR2 YNFKEQ. CDR3: CASSQGSPGGETQYF. The CDR3, as DNA: TGTGCCAGCAGCCAAGGTAGCCCAGGGGGAGAGACCCAGTACTTC.

This clonotype was found a few times. This sequence joins TRBV29-1 and TRBJ2-5; 10 bases align to TRBD2. Unmatched junction bases numbered 16, after V lost 1 base and J lost 2 bases. The CDR3 has 19 residues. Germline CDR1 and CDR2: SQVTM and ANQGSEA. This chain's CDR3 is CSVEGAASGSPLYQETQYF. In DNA form, the CDR3 reads TGCAGCGTTGAAGGCGCGGCTAGCGGGAGTCCCCTCTATCAAGAGACCCAGTACTTC.

The genes are TRBV6-5 and TRBJ1-2; D gene unclear. The length of the CDR3 is 16 residues. Germline V gives CDR1 MNHEY, CDR2 SVGAGI. The ends were cut back, 6 bases at V and 3 bases at J, with 20 bases in the middle. CDR3 bases: TGTGCCAGCAGAAGTGGGAGTCGGGATCCTTACTATGGCTACACCTTC. Translating it yields CASRSGSRDPYYGYTF.

This chain uses TRBV3-1 with TRBJ1-1; D perhaps matches TRBD1 (6 bases). CDR3 length: 11 amino acids. CDR1 is LGHDT, CDR2 YNNKEL, per germline (reference sequence). V was pared by 6 bases and J by 7 bases, with 9 bases between. CDR3 amino acids: CASRGALEAFF. The CDR3 DNA is TGTGCCAGCAGGGGGGCGCTTGAAGCTTTCTTT. Looking up the rest from reference TRBV3-1 and TRBJ1-1 gives the full variable domain: DTAVSQTPKYLVTQMGNDKSIKCEQNLGHDTMYWYKQDSKKFLKIMFSYNNKELIINETVPNRFSPKSPDKAHLNLHINSLELGDSAVYFCASRGALEAFFGQGTRLTVV.

This sequence joins TRBV20-1 and TRBJ1-2, with D hard to call. Per germline, CDR1 DFQATT and CDR2 SNEGSKA (reference sequence). Trimming took 6 bases from V and 9 from J, leaving 14 bases between them. This CDR3 region has 11 residues. The chain's CDR3 is CSAPNNGRYTF. The CDR3 DNA reads TGCAGTGCCCCGAACAACGGACGCTACACCTTC.

The V and J genes are TRBV7-9 and TRBJ1-3; unclear D gene. Per germline, CDR1 SEHNR and CDR2 FQNEAQ (reference sequence). The CDR3 extends over 15 amino acids. The germline V and J ends were trimmed by 4 bases and 0 bases, with 10 bases remaining between them. DNA of the CDR3: TGTGCCAGCAGCTCGGACGGATTCTCTGGAAACACCATATATTTT. This encodes CASSSDGFSGNTIYF.